Shown below are 32 T cell receptor beta chains from a single sample sequenced in a study of human T cells and chemical hapten exposure. Regarding time point: patch test 3, about 24 weeks after DPC sensitization. Sample treatment: therapeutic diphenylcyclopropenone sensitization with weekly scalp DPC. TCRdb re-derived calls from the RACE reads in MiXCR, one entry per CDR3 protein. The sample yields roughly 62,000 distinct CDR3 sequences, 9.5% to 15% seen once. Sequencing used whole blood, obtained in connection with sensitization to the hapten diphenylcyclopropenone (DPC). These receptors were taken from a man aged 25 to 45 with alopecia areata. Some clones in this sample may be carry-over from other donors' samples.

The V call is TRBV29-1, the J call TRBJ2-6, with TRBD1 matching 7 bases. Trimming at V came to 6 bases and at J to 0 bases, leaving 8 bases not matched to a gene. The germline V gene has CDR1 SQVTM and CDR2 ANQGSEA. The CDR3 has 16 residues. The CDR3 reads CSVGDRGFSGANVLTF. The DNA for the CDR3 is TGCAGCGTAGGGGACAGAGGATTCTCTGGGGCCAACGTCCTGACTTTC.

This clonotype came up many times. CDR3 amino acids: CASSLVAGYETQYF. The CDR3 nucleotides are TGTGCCAGCAGTTTAGTAGCGGGGTATGAGACCCAGTACTTC. The V call is TRBV12-3 or TRBV12-4, the J call TRBJ2-5; 8 bases fit TRBD2. This CDR3 has 14 amino acids. Trimming cost V 1 base and J 5 bases; bases outside gene matches: 3.

At least ten counts were recorded for this clonotype. The rearrangement links TRBV5-1 to TRBJ2-7; D may match TRBD1 or TRBD2 (6 bases each). CDR1 and CDR2 from the germline V gene are SGHRS and YFSETQ. The ends were cut back, 0 bases at V and 4 bases at J, with 20 bases in the middle. The CDR3 spans 17 residues. The CDR3: CASSLEPGGGRRYEQYF. The CDR3 nucleotides read TGCGCCAGCAGCTTGGAGCCCGGAGGGGGGCGCAGGTACGAGCAGTACTTC.

This clonotype showed up many times. The chain joins TRBV18 to TRBJ2-3; D remains ambiguous. The CDR3 spans 13 residues. V lost 6 bases and J 0 bases, leaving 7 bases between the germline ends. In germline, CDR1 is KGHSH, CDR2 LQKENI. Here the CDR3 DNA reads TGTGCCAGCTCTCCGGCGAGCACAGATACGCAGTATTTT. Translating it yields CASSPASTDTQYF.

This clonotype was seen repeatedly, ten times or more. The CDR3 here is CASSSRQGGRETQYF. CDR3 DNA: TGTGCCAGCAGCTCCAGACAGGGCGGTCGTGAGACCCAGTACTTC. V is TRBV11-1 and J is TRBJ2-5; 7 bases map to TRBD1. The junction had 10 bases not matched to a gene; V was cut back by 4 bases and J by 5 bases. The CDR3 is 15 amino acids. Germline V gene lookup returns CDR1 SGHAT and CDR2 FQDESV (reference sequence).

This clonotype was seen repeatedly, ten times or more. V is TRBV7-3 and J is TRBJ1-1; 8 bases fit TRBD1. J gave up 1 base and V 4 bases, and 5 bases lay outside the gene matches. Germline assignment: CDR1 SGHTA and CDR2 FQGTGA. The CDR3 length is 15 residues. The CDR3 nucleotides read TGTGCCAGCAGCTCTCAGGGGGCAAAGAACACTGAAGCTTTCTTT. Its protein is CASSSQGAKNTEAFF.

This clonotype was seen only a few times. The chain joins TRBV21-1 to TRBJ1-2; TRBD1 was called by the table and not checked on the DNA. TRBV21-1 is labeled a pseudogene. This CDR3 comprises 14 residues. The CDR3 nucleotides read TGTGCCAGCAGCACTAAAACAGGGAACTCTGGCTACACCTTC. Its translation: CASSTKTGNSGYTF.

This clonotype was seen many times. The chain is built from TRBV25-1 and TRBJ1-1; 9 nucleotides agree with TRBD1. CDR1 and CDR2 from the germline V gene are MGHDK and SYGVNS. V lost 1 base and J lost 6; bases outside the gene matches: 6. This CDR3 region has 15 residues. CDR3 sequence reads: CASSEFIGTGSEAFF. CDR3 bases: TGTGCCAGCAGTGAATTTATCGGGACAGGGTCTGAAGCTTTCTTT.

This clonotype was counted at least ten times. V and J are TRBV6-6 and TRBJ1-2, with D tentatively TRBD1 (5 bases). The CDR3 runs 14 residues. Germline CDR1 MNHNY, CDR2 SVGAGI (reference sequence). Trimming took off 5 bases at V and 3 bases at J, with 13 bases between the two ends. The CDR3 protein is CASSQPTEDYGYTF. For the CDR3, the DNA is TGTGCCAGCAGTCAACCGACAGAGGACTATGGCTACACCTTC.

This clonotype was found many times. This sequence joins TRBV24-1 and TRBJ1-3; no definite D call. The germline V gene has CDR1 KGHDR and CDR2 SFDVKD. The CDR3 is 17 amino acids. Trimming took 3 bases from V and 0 from J, leaving 14 bases between them. Here the CDR3 DNA reads TGTGCCACCAGTGATCCCTGGACCACCAACTCTGGAAACACCATATATTTT. Translation gives CATSDPWTTNSGNTIYF.

This clonotype was seen ten or more times. The chain is built from TRBV7-9 and TRBJ2-7, with D possibly matching TRBD2 (5 bases). V shed 4 bases and J shed 7 bases, with 14 bases lying between them. The CDR3 has 13 residues. Germline V gene data show CDR1 as SEHNR and CDR2 as FQNEAQ (reference sequence). The CDR3 DNA is TGTGCCAGCAGCTCCCTCATAGGCGGGGAGCAGTACTTC. Translation gives CASSSLIGGEQYF.

This clonotype has a count of ten or more. The chain has TRBV7-2 and TRBJ2-3, with a possible D match to TRBD2 (5 bases). The ends were cut back, 6 bases at V and 3 bases at J, with 16 bases in the middle. The CDR3 consists of 15 residues. The germline CDR1 and CDR2 sequences are SGHTA and FQGNSA. The CDR3 region has the DNA TGTGCCAGCAGGTTCGGACGGAGGTGGACAGATACGCAGTATTTT. Encoded protein: CASRFGRRWTDTQYF.

The J gene is TRBJ1-1, the V gene TRBV6-5; D is possibly TRBD1 (6 bases). The germline V gene has CDR1 MNHEY and CDR2 SVGAGI. The CDR3 covers 13 residues. Deletions cut 7 bases from V and 3 bases from J, with 12 bases between. The CDR3 region is CASIKDSYTEAFF. The CDR3 DNA reads as TGTGCCAGCATCAAGGACAGCTACACTGAAGCTTTCTTT.

The chain links TRBV6-5 to TRBJ2-3, with D unresolved. Germline assignment: CDR1 MNHEY and CDR2 SVGAGI. The CDR3 extends over 13 amino acids. V was shortened by 2 bases and J by 3 bases, with 6 bases between the two germline ends. The CDR3 sequence is CASSYGRTDTQYF. CDR3 DNA sequence: TGTGCCAGCAGTTACGGACGAACAGATACGCAGTATTTT.

This clonotype appeared many times. The CDR3 loop is CASFRNTEAFF. DNA of the CDR3: TGTGCCAGTTTCAGGAACACTGAAGCTTTCTTT. The rearrangement uses TRBV28 and TRBJ1-1; no firm D call. The CDR3 is made up of 11 amino acids. The V gene's germline CDR1 is MDHEN and CDR2 SYDVKM. The V end lost 9 bases, the J end lost 1 base, and 6 bases lay between the germline ends.

This clonotype showed up just a few times. The genes are TRBV2 and TRBJ2-7; D remains ambiguous. V lost 4 bases and J lost 10, with 2 bases in between. This CDR3 is built from 8 residues. Germline loops: CDR1 SNHLY, CDR2 FYNNEI. The CDR3 loop is CASSVQYF. The DNA for the CDR3 is TGTGCCAGCAGTGTTCAGTACTTC. The variable domain in full, with the rest retrieved from reference TRBV2 and TRBJ2-7, is EPEVTQTPSHQVTQMGQEVILRCVPISNHLYFYWYRQILGQKVEFLVSFYNNEISEKSEIFDDQFSVERPDGSNFTLKIRSTKLEDSAMYFCASSVQYFGPGTRLTVT.

Only a few counts were recorded for this clonotype. This chain uses TRBV6-1 with TRBJ2-2; 9 bases map to TRBD1. Germline V gene data show CDR1 as MNHNS and CDR2 as SASEGT. This CDR3 comprises 16 residues. Trimming removed 6 bases from V and 2 bases from J; junction bases left unmatched: 7. Written as DNA, the CDR3 is TGTGCCAGCAGCCAGGGACAGGGAATAAACACCGGGGAGCTGTTTTTT. Translated: CASSQGQGINTGELFF.

J is TRBJ2-7 and V is TRBV7-8; TRBD2 agrees at 12 bases. The CDR3 sequence is 17 residues long. Per the germline V gene, CDR1 is SGHVS and CDR2 is FQNEAQ. V shed 0 bases and J 3 bases; nucleotides not matched to a gene: 6. CDR3 amino acids: CASSLAGLAGGYYEQYF. The CDR3 bases are TGTGCCAGCAGCTTAGCTGGTCTAGCGGGGGGGTACTACGAGCAGTACTTC.

The rearrangement links TRBV29-1 to TRBJ2-1, with 7 bases aligning to TRBD1. With 7 bases clipped from V and 9 bases from J, the junction kept 9 bases outside the gene matches. Germline CDR1 SQVTM, CDR2 ANQGSEA. The CDR3 loop spans 12 amino acids. CDR3 sequence: CSATVRGSEQFF. CDR3 nucleotides: TGCAGCGCAACAGTCAGGGGGAGTGAGCAGTTCTTC.

The V and J genes are TRBV20-1 and TRBJ1-2, with 7 positions matching TRBD1. The trim removed 6 bases at V and 2 bases at J, leaving 6 bases unmatched. Germline V CDR1 and CDR2: DFQATT, SNEGSKA (reference sequence). This CDR3 region has 13 residues. The CDR3 protein is CSALRTGNYGYTF. As DNA, the CDR3 is TGCAGTGCCCTGAGGACAGGCAACTATGGCTACACCTTC.

This clonotype has a count of ten or more. The J gene is TRBJ1-4, the V gene TRBV7-9; D is unclear. The CDR3 contains 12 residues. Per the germline V gene, CDR1 is SEHNR and CDR2 is FQNEAQ (reference sequence). V lost 6 bases and J 10 bases, leaving 12 bases between the germline ends. This CDR3 reads CASRLKGGKLFF. As DNA, the CDR3 is TGTGCCAGCAGGCTAAAGGGCGGAAAACTGTTTTTT.

This clonotype has a handful of counts. A read error may produce the germline difference seen at one junction end. The gene calls are TRBV7-7 and TRBJ2-1, with a weak D call TRBD1 (6 bases). This CDR3 comprises 16 residues. The V gene's germline CDR1 is SSHAT and CDR2 FNYEAQ (reference sequence). The CDR3 nucleotides are TGTGCCAGCAGTTTAGAAGGGGGTGCTTCCTACAATGAGCAGTTCTTC. As protein: CASSLEGGASYNEQFF.

This clonotype showed up just a few times. The chain couples TRBV7-9 to TRBJ2-7, with D possibly matching TRBD1 (7 bases). The CDR3 covers 16 residues. The germline gives CDR1 SEHNR, CDR2 FQNEAQ (reference sequence). Between the trimmed V and J ends, which lost 0 bases and 1 base, there was a span of 13 bases. CDR3 region: CASSLAEGAGSYEQYF. CDR3 nucleotides: TGTGCCAGCAGCTTAGCGGAGGGGGCAGGGTCCTACGAGCAGTACTTC.

This clonotype has a handful of counts. This chain links TRBV7-6 with TRBJ2-3; a weak D match, TRBD2 (6 bases). This CDR3 comprises 16 residues. V was shortened by 2 bases and J by 4 bases, with 16 bases between the two germline ends. Germline V gene sequence: CDR1 SGHVS, CDR2 FNYEAQ. The CDR3 DNA reads TGTGCCAGCAGCTTATCGATCTACGGAGGGGCAGATACGCAGTATTTT. This sequence encodes CASSLSIYGGADTQYF.

The sample holds a few counts of this clonotype. This sequence joins TRBV3-1 and TRBJ1-2, with TRBD1 matching 9 bases. The germline V gene encodes CDR1 LGHDT and CDR2 YNNKEL (reference sequence). The CDR3 length is 15 residues. V was pared by 7 bases and J by 6 bases, with 12 bases of the junction left unmatched. CDR3 nucleotides: TGTGCCAGCACCACTGGGACAGGGAGGTCGGATGGCTACACCTTC. Residues: CASTTGTGRSDGYTF. Full variable domain (outside the CDR3, taken from reference TRBV3-1 and TRBJ1-2): DTAVSQTPKYLVTQMGNDKSIKCEQNLGHDTMYWYKQDSKKFLKIMFSYNNKELIINETVPNRFSPKSPDKAHLNLHINSLELGDSAVYFCASTTGTGRSDGYTFGSGTRLTVV.

This clonotype was counted at least ten times. J is TRBJ1-1 and V is TRBV7-9; D perhaps matches TRBD1 (5 bases). This CDR3 is built from 16 residues. V was shortened by 5 bases and J by 2 bases, with 18 bases between the two germline ends. Per germline, CDR1 SEHNR and CDR2 FQNEAQ (reference sequence). The CDR3: CASSVGTAPGNTEAFF. The CDR3, as DNA: TGTGCCAGCAGCGTCGGGACGGCCCCCGGTAACACTGAAGCTTTCTTT. The variable domain in full, with the rest retrieved from reference TRBV7-9 and TRBJ1-1, is DTGVSQNPRHKITKRGQNVTFRCDPISEHNRLYWYRQTLGQGPEFLTYFQNEAQLEKSRLLSDRFSAERPKGSFSTLEIQRTEQGDSAMYLCASSVGTAPGNTEAFFGQGTRLTVV.

This clonotype was seen only a few times. This CDR3 reads CASSRVITGNTEAFF. The CDR3, as DNA: TGTGCCAGCAGCCGAGTGATAACAGGGAACACTGAAGCTTTCTTT. The chain is built from TRBV7-2 and TRBJ1-1; perhaps TRBD1 as D (5 bases). V lost 5 bases to trimming and J lost 1 base, with 14 bases between them. The CDR3 is 15 amino acids. In germline, CDR1 is SGHTA, CDR2 FQGNSA.

This clonotype was seen ten or more times. The chain carries TRBV28 and TRBJ1-2, with D hard to call. This CDR3 comprises 14 residues. Germline V gene data show CDR1 as MDHEN and CDR2 as SYDVKM. Trimming stripped 4 bases from V and 0 bases from J, with 9 bases between. This CDR3 is CASSSTPTNYGYTF. In nucleotides, the CDR3 is TGTGCCAGCAGTTCTACCCCGACTAACTATGGCTACACCTTC.

The chain carries TRBV6-2 or TRBV6-3 and TRBJ1-1, with D possibly being TRBD1 (5 bases). This CDR3 comprises 13 residues. Per the germline V gene, CDR1 is MNHEY and CDR2 is SVGEGT. Trimming removed 2 bases at V and 3 bases at J, with 7 bases between. CDR3 nucleotides: TGTGCCAGCAGTTACATGGGGGACACTGAAGCTTTCTTT. This encodes CASSYMGDTEAFF.

At least ten counts were recorded for this clonotype. This chain uses TRBV10-3 with TRBJ1-3; D possibly corresponds to TRBD1 (5 bases). V lost 2 bases and J 0 bases, leaving 8 bases between the germline ends. The CDR3 extends over 15 amino acids. Germline V gene lookup returns CDR1 ENHRY and CDR2 SYGVKD. CDR3 amino acids: CAISEGANSGNTIYF. In DNA form, the CDR3 reads TGTGCCATCAGTGAGGGGGCCAACTCTGGAAACACCATATATTTT.

DNA of the CDR3: TGTGCCAGCAGCCCCGGTCCAGGGGGCAAAACCGGGGAGCTGTTTTTT. Translated: CASSPGPGGKTGELFF. V is TRBV7-3 and J is TRBJ2-2; 8 bases are shared with TRBD1. This CDR3 has 16 amino acids. CDR1 and CDR2 from the germline V gene are SGHTA and FQGTGA. With 5 bases clipped from V and 5 bases from J, the junction kept 10 bases outside the gene matches.

This clonotype occurred a few times. J is TRBJ1-1 and V is TRBV29-1, with 7 bases that match TRBD1. The CDR3 sequence is 13 residues long. Germline CDR1 SQVTM, CDR2 ANQGSEA. V shed 6 bases, J shed 0 bases, and the junction held 4 bases outside the gene matches. Written as DNA, the CDR3 is TGCAGCGTGGCGACAGGGTTGAACACTGAAGCTTTCTTT. This encodes CSVATGLNTEAFF.